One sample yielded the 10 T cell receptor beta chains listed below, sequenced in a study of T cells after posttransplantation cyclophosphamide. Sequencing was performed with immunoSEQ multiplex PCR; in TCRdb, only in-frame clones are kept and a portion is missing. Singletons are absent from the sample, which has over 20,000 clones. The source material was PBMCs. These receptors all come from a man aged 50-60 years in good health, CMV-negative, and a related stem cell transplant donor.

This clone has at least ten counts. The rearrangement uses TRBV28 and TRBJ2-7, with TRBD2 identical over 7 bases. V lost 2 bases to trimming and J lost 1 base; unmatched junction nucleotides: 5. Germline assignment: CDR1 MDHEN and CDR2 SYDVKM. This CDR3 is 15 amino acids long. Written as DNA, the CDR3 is TGTGCCAGCAGTTTAGGGCCTAGCGGATCCTACGAGCAGTACTTC. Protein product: CASSLGPSGSYEQYF.

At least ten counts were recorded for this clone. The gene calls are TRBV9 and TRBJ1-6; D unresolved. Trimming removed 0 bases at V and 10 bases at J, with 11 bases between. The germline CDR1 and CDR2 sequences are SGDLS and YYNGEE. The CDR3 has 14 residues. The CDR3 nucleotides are TGTGCCAGCAGCGTAGGTCTCGCGGAATCACCCCTCCACTTT. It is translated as CASSVGLAESPLHF.

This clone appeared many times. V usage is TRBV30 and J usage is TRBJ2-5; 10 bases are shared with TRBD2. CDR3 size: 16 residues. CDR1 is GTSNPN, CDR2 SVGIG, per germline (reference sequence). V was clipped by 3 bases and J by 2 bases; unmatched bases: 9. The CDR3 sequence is CAWSRGAGGIQETQYF. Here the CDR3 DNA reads TGTGCCTGGAGCCGAGGAGCGGGGGGGATTCAAGAGACCCAGTACTTC.

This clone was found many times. CDR3 in amino acids: CASRPTGGIRMNTEAFF. The DNA of the CDR3 is TGTGCCAGCAGACCTACAGGGGGAATACGCATGAACACTGAAGCTTTCTTT. The chain recombines TRBV28 with TRBJ1-1; 8 positions agree with TRBD1. CDR1 and CDR2 from the germline V gene are MDHEN and SYDVKM. With V trimmed by 6 bases and J by 0 bases, 12 bases remained unmatched. The CDR3 runs 17 residues. Full variable domain (remainder filled in from reference TRBV28 and TRBJ1-1): DVKVTQSSRYLVKRTGEKVFLECVQDMDHENMFWYRQDPGLGLRLIYFSYDVKMKEKGDIPEGYSVSREKKERFSLILESASTNQTSMYLCASRPTGGIRMNTEAFFGQGTRLTVV.

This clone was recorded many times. The CDR3, as DNA: TGTGCCAGCAGCTTACGATTGGGCCCCCTCGTGATCGAGCAGTACTTC. Translation gives CASSLRLGPLVIEQYF. The chain joins TRBV7-9 to TRBJ2-7, with no clear D. The CDR3 spans 16 residues. CDR1 SEHNR and CDR2 FQNEAQ come from the germline V gene (reference sequence). Trimming removed 2 bases from V and 6 bases from J, with 20 bases in between.

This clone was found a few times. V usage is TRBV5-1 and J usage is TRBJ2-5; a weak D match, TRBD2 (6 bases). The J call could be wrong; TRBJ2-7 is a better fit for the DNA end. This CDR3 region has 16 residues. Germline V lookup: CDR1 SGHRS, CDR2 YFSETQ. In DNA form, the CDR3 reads TGCGCCAGCAGCTTGGAATCAGGAGGGTCCTCCTACGAGCAGTACTTC. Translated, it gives CASSLESGGSSYEQYF.

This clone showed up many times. CDR3 nucleotide sequence: TGTGCCAGCAGGCCAACTAGCGGACACTCCTACGAGCAGTACTTC. Translated: CASRPTSGHSYEQYF. The rearrangement uses TRBV28 and TRBJ2-7, with TRBD2 matching 8 bases. The CDR3 is 15 residues long. The V gene end was trimmed by 6 bases and the J gene end by 0 bases; junction bases not matched to a gene: 7. In germline, CDR1 is MDHEN, CDR2 SYDVKM. Supplemented by reference TRBV28 and TRBJ2-7, the full variable domain reads DVKVTQSSRYLVKRTGEKVFLECVQDMDHENMFWYRQDPGLGLRLIYFSYDVKMKEKGDIPEGYSVSREKKERFSLILESASTNQTSMYLCASRPTSGHSYEQYFGPGTRLTVT.

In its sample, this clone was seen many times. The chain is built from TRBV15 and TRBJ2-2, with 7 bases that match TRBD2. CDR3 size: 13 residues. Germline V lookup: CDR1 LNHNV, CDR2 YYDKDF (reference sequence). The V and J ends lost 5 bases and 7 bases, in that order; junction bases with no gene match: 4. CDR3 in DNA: TGTGCCACCAGCTGGGAGGGGATCGGGGAGCTGTTTTTT. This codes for CATSWEGIGELFF.

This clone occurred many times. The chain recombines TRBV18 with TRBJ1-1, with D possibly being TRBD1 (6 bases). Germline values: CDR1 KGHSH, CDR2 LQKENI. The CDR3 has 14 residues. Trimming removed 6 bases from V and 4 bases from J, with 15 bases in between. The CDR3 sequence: CASSPLTGSTEAFF. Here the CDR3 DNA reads TGTGCCAGCTCGCCCCTTACAGGGTCCACTGAAGCTTTCTTT.

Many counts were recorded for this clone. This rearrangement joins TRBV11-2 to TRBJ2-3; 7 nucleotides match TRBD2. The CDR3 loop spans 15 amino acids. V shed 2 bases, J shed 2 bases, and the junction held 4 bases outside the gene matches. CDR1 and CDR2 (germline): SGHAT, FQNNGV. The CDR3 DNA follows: TGTGCCAGCAGCTTATGGGACTACCACACAGATACGCAGTATTTT. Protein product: CASSLWDYHTDTQYF.